This TCR beta chain was obtained from a study of regulatory T cells in long-lasting Graves disease. Study-level findings and limits: In persistent patients, shared public clonotypes (around 2,500) outnumbered those in new patients (around 1,000). Persistent disease preferred TRBV28, TRBJ1-2 and TRBJ2-5.

Time point described: persistent/refractory GD, antithyroid drugs over 5 years with positive TRAb. The authors made the TCR library using RNA they extracted from PBMCs. The diagnosis of Graves' disease used American Thyroid Association guidelines. All patients originated from an endocrinology department located in Xi'an, China. Concerning this clonotype: Its antigen is unknown.

The CDR3 extends over 16 amino acids. The V gene lost 5 bases and the J gene lost 2 bases, with 18 bases spanning the gap. The authors built TCR beta libraries using iRepertoire HTBI primers and Arm-PCR of CDR3 regions. TCRdb reanalysed the multiplex PCR reads using MiXCR and keeps one entry per CDR3 protein. The sample holds 700,000 or so distinct CDR3 sequences, 25% to 30% seen once. This TCR was sampled from a female donor with Graves disease. The gene calls are TRBV12-3 or TRBV12-4 and TRBJ2-5; no firm D call. The material sequenced was peripheral blood mononuclear cells (PBMCs), taken when the disease was refractory, from a patient treated with antithyroid drugs. CDR3 DNA sequence: TGTGCCAGCAGTCCTCCCCCCAACGGTTGGCAAGAGACCCAGTACTTC. Translated: CASSPPPNGWQETQYF.